The sequence of this T cell receptor beta chain was determined in a study of shared clonotypes between healthy human individuals. Study-level findings and limits: The researchers took only blood, and tissue repertoires probably look different. Naive subsets, compared against memory subsets, generally had larger estimated richness values.

Deep level was the assay's run setting. TCRdb's copy holds only in-frame clones and misses some; the assay was immunoSEQ multiplex PCR. Of hundreds of thousands of clones listed, roughly 97% are singletons. This clone was seen once. Its antigen is unknown. V lost 1 base and J lost 5, with 6 bases in between. CDR3 size: 12 residues. Germline V CDR1 and CDR2: SGHTA, FQGNSA. The source of this sequence is a woman in her twenties or thirties in good health. V usage is TRBV7-2 and J usage is TRBJ2-7; D ambiguous. Sequencing used naive CD4+ T cells sorted from blood. Noted subset: CD45RA+ positively selected. The CDR3 region has the DNA TGTGCCAGCAGCTTAGACAGAAACGAGCAGTACTTC. This sequence encodes CASSLDRNEQYF.